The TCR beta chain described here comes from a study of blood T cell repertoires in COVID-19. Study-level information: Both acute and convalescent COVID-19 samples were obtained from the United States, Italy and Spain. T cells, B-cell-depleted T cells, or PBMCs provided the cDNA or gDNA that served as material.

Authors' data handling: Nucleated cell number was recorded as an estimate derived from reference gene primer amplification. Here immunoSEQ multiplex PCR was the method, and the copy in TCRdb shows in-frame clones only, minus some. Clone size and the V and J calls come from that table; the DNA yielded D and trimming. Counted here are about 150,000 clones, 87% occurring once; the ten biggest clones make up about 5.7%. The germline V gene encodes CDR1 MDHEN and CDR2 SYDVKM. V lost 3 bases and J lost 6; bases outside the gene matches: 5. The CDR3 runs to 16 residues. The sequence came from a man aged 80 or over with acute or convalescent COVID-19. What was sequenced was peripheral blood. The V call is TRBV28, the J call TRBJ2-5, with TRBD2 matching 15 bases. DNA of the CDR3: TGTGCCAGCAGTTTCTCCGGGACTAGCGGGAGGCAGACCCAGTACTTC. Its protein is CASSFSGTSGRQTQYF. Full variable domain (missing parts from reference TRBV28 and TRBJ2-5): DVKVTQSSRYLVKRTGEKVFLECVQDMDHENMFWYRQDPGLGLRLIYFSYDVKMKEKGDIPEGYSVSREKKERFSLILESASTNQTSMYLCASSFSGTSGRQTQYFGPGTRLLVL.